A selection of T cell receptor beta chains follows, all from one sample in a study of a mutant IDH1 vaccine in newly diagnosed glioma. These receptors are not linked to any known antigen. Here immunoSEQ multiplex PCR was the method, and the copy in TCRdb shows in-frame clones only, minus some. The sample holds some 45,000 clones, around 83% seen once. Material: PBMCs, obtained from a glioma patient whose treatment included an IDH1 peptide vaccine. The receptors originated from a woman aged 50 to 60 with glioma. Each CDR3 is given with its conserved first and last residue. Fields, in order: J gene, clone size, V gene, D gene, CDR3 DNA, CDR3 protein. D genes are given only for firm matches. Expanded clones are given a class, and other clones once, few, many or no size at all.

TRBJ2-7 . TRBV11-3 TRBD1 TGTGCCAGCAGTCCCCGAGACAGGGATTCGGGAGAGCAGTACTTC CASSPRDRDSGEQYF
TRBJ2-5 . TRBV5-4 . TGTGCCAGCAGGGGTGGCGAGACCCAGTACTTC CASRGGETQYF
TRBJ2-2 . TRBV4-1 . TGCGCCAGCAGCTCACAGGGCCGATTGGCCGGGGAGCTGTTTTTT CASSSQGRLAGELFF
TRBJ1-1 . TRBV2 . TGTGCCAGCAGGGGGGGGGTGACTGAAGCTTTCTTT CASRGGVTEAFF
TRBJ2-2 . TRBV7-9 . TGTGCCAGCAGCTTAAGGGAAACCGGGGAGCTGTTTTTT CASSLRETGELFF
TRBJ2-5 . TRBV9 . TGTGCCAGCAGCGTAAACATGGGGGAGGCCCAGTACTTC CASSVNMGEAQYF
TRBJ2-7 . TRBV19 . TGTGCCAGTAGTGCGGGCTTTCCCTACGAGCAGTACTTC CASSAGFPYEQYF
TRBJ2-1 . TRBV6-5 TRBD1 TGTGCCAGCAGCCTGGACAGGGCCGGAAACAATGAGCAGTTCTTC CASSLDRAGNNEQFF
TRBJ2-5 . TRBV7-2 . TGTGCCAGCGGACGGAGAACGAACCAGCAGACCCAGTACTTC CASGRRTNQQTQYF
TRBJ1-1 . TRBV5-1 . TGCGCCAGCAGCTTGGAAGGGCTGCTGAACACTGAAGCTTTCTTT CASSLEGLLNTEAFF
TRBJ1-3 once TRBV30 TRBD1 TGTGCCTGGAGTGTACAGGGGGCCGCCTCTGGAAACACCATATATTTT CAWSVQGAASGNTIYF
TRBJ2-1 . TRBV4-1 TRBD2 TGCGCCAGCAGCAGTCCCGGGCGAACTCCAACTAGCGGGGGTAATGATGAGCAGTTCTTC CASSSPGRTPTSGGNDEQFF
TRBJ2-7 . TRBV7-2 . TGTGCCAGCAGCTTAAACTCGGGCTACGAGCAGTACTTC CASSLNSGYEQYF
TRBJ2-1 . TRBV4-1 . TGCGCCAGCAGGGATGAGCGGGCCCCTCTCGGTGAGCAGTTCTTC CASRDERAPLGEQFF
TRBJ1-1 few TRBV5-5 . TGTGCCAGCTTGGGGGGAAAAGCTTTCTTT CASLGGKAFF